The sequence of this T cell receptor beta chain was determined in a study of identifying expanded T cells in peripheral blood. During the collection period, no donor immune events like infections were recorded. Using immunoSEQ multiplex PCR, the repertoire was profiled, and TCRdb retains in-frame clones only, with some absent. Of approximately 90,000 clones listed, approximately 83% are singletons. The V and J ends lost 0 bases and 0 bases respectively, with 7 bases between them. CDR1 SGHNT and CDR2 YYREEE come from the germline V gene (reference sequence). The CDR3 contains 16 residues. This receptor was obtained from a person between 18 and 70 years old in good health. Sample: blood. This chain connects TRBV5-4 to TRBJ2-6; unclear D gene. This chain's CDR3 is CASSLGKSSGANVLTF. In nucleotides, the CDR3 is TGTGCCAGCAGCTTGGGGAAGAGCTCTGGGGCCAACGTCCTGACTTTC.